This TCR beta chain was profiled in a study of naive and memory T cell subsets. The study's findings and limits: Over 85% of naive TCR sequences appeared only once, unlike memory subsets.

The beta constant-region primer was an equimolar mix of two oligonucleotides covering TRBC1 and TRBC2. TCRdb reprocessed the UMI-ligation and nested PCR reads with MiXCR, giving one entry per CDR3 protein. The table has around 40,000 distinct CDR3 sequences, about an eighth seen once; the top ten hold under 25%. CDR1 is SGHTA, CDR2 FQGNSA, per germline. V gave up 3 bases and J gave up 4 bases, with 10 bases separating them. The CDR3 contains 14 residues. This clonotype was found many times. Its specificity is unknown. After CD4 positive bead selection, the CD4-negative fraction gave CD8 T cells. Four subsets defined by CD45RA and CD27 were sorted after CD3, CD4, CD8 and live/dead staining. Effector memory cells were sorted as CD45RA-CD27-, EMRA cells as CD45RA+CD27-.

This chain links TRBV7-2 with TRBJ2-1, with D tentatively TRBD2 (6 bases). This TCR was recovered from a human donor in good health. The sequenced sample consisted of effector memory CD4+ T cells from blood. As for subset: effector memory, CD45RA- CD27-. Here the CDR3 reads CASSFLAPYNEQFF. The CDR3 DNA sequence: TGTGCCAGCAGCTTTCTAGCGCCGTACAATGAGCAGTTCTTC. The entire variable domain, with the rest obtained from reference TRBV7-2 and TRBJ2-1, is as follows: GAGVSQSPSNKVTEKGKDVELRCDPISGHTALYWYRQSLGQGLEFLIYFQGNSAPDKSGLPSDRFSAERTGGSVSTLTIQRTQQEDSAVYLCASSFLAPYNEQFFGPGTRLTVL.